This T cell receptor beta chain was captured by sequencing in a study of identical twins (dated by TCRdb to about 2016). The study in broad terms: To test whether fetal clonotypes persist, this study deep-sequenced TCR alpha and beta repertoires from monozygotic twins, from unrelated adults of various ages, and from cord blood. To rule out contamination, the twin experiments were replicated at different times with different library preparation protocols. The full study reports these points: Zero-insertion analyses could be partly confounded by invariant T cells such as MAIT and iNKT, though diverse VJ usage argued against such confounding for most clonotypes. Compared with coincidental sharing between unrelated individuals, out-of-frame TCR alpha sequences shared between twins had an excess of sequences with low generation probability. Because the same donors could not be followed over many years, the conclusions relied on cross-sectional statistical analysis. The excess sharing between twins in beta out-of-frame sequences was weaker because fewer shared sequences reduced the signal-to-noise ratio. In monozygotic twins, recombination models systematically underestimated out-of-frame TCR alpha sharing, but the models matched the sharing seen between unrelated individuals. Abundant cord blood beta clonotypes had fewer insertions, young adult naive repertoires showed a similar but weaker trend, and memory repertoires showed no such trend.

Per the germline V gene, KGHDR is the CDR1 and SFDVKD is the CDR2. From the cysteine through the phenylalanine, the CDR3 covers 17 amino acids. CDR3 DNA only is kept here, 51 bases in frame from base 1. V is pared back by 0 bases and J by 6 bases, with 17 bases lying between the germline termini. In the case of this clonotype: Its binding antigen is unknown. Base qualities are not provided; no much larger clone lies one nucleotide away.

All donors were healthy Caucasians. Three unrelated non-twin adults were also sequenced: a male aged 18 to 30, a male aged 50 to 60 and a female aged 50 to 60. Miltenyi CD45RO+ enrichment and human naive T-cell isolation kits were used to isolate memory (CD45RO+) and naive T cells from PBMC. Receptor libraries were prepared by 5' RACE. For sequencing, an Illumina HiSeq 2000 was employed. Template switching added a universal primer binding site, and the final cDNA carried a unique molecular identifier that allowed TCR cDNA molecules to be counted accurately. Specific primers in the conserved constant-segment region were used to synthesize first-strand cDNA for TCR alpha and beta chains. To control for contamination, every cDNA library carried two barcodes: a SMART-Mk sample barcode plus Illumina barcodes. Two successive PCR steps introduced TruSeq adapter sequences along with Illumina sample barcodes. Sequencing of the TCR alpha and beta cDNA libraries was done on the Illumina HiSeq platform using custom primers. Per the original workflow: MiGEC processed the raw reads to extract unique molecular identifiers, while MiXCR was used to determine the CDR3 positions. For each individual, recombination models were inferred using an EM algorithm with the repgenHMM and IGoR tools. Shared clonotypes were analyzed with the tcR package in R, and sharing was normalized by the product of cloneset sizes. To study raw recombination free of thymic and clonal selection effects, out-of-frame nonproductive sequences were analyzed. TCRdb ran its own pipeline on the public reads, namely fastp trimming at Q25 and MiXCR clone calling, and kept in-frame beta chains. One record per CDR3 amino acid sequence lists the most common genes and DNA. It is TCRdb's table, rather than the study itself, that gives the V and J calls and clone size. Within this sample are 400,000 or so distinct CDR3 sequences, with around 9.7% of them counted one time only. The top ten hold 8.5% to 10% of the sample.

The sequence joins TRBV24-1 to TRBJ2-1; TRBD1 is possibly the D segment (6 matching bases). The sequence derives from a woman aged 45 to 65 in good health. The sample comprised naive T cells sorted from blood. What this sample's cell subset or site label stands for: cells isolated with a human naive T-cell isolation kit. The nucleotides read TGTGCCACCAGTGATTTGCTGCTAGGGGCAGGGGTCAATGAGCAGTTCTTC. This codes for CATSDLLLGAGVNEQFF.